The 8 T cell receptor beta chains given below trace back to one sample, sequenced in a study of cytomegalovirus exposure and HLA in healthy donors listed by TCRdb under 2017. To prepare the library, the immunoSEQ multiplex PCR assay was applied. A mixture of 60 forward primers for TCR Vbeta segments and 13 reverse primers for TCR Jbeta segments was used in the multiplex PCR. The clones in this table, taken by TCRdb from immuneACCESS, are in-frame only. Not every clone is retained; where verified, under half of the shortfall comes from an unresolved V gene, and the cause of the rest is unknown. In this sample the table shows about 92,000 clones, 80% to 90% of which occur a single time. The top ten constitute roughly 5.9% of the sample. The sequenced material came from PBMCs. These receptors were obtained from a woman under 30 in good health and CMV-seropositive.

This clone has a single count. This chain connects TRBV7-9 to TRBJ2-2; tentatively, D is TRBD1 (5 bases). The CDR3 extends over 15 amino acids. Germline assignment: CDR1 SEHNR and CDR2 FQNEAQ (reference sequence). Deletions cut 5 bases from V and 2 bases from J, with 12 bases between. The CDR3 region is CASSPPTANTGELFF. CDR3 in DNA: TGTGCCAGCAGCCCACCGACAGCCAACACCGGGGAGCTGTTTTTT.

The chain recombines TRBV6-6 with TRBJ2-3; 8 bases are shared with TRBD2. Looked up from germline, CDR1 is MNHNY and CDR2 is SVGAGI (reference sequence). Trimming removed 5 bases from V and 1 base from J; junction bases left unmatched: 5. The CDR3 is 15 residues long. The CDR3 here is CASSDGGARTDTQYF. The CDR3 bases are TGTGCCAGCAGTGACGGGGGGGCCCGCACAGATACGCAGTATTTT.

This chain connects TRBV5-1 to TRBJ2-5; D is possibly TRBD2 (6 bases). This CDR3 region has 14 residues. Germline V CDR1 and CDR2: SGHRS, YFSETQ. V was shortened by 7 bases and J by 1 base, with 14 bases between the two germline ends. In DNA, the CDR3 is TGCGCCAGCGCGGGGAAGTTCCGCCAAGAGACCCAGTACTTC. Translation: CASAGKFRQETQYF.

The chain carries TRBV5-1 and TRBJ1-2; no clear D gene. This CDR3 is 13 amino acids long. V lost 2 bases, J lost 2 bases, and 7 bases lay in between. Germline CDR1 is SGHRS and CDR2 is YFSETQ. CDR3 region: CASSLGGNYGYTF. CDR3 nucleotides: TGCGCCAGCAGCTTAGGAGGGAACTATGGCTACACCTTC.

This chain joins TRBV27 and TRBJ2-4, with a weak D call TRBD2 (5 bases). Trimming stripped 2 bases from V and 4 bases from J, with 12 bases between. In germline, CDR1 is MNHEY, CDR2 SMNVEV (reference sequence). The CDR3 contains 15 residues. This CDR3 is CASSLEGQRKNIQYF. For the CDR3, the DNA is TGTGCCAGCAGTTTAGAGGGTCAGCGTAAAAACATTCAGTACTTC.

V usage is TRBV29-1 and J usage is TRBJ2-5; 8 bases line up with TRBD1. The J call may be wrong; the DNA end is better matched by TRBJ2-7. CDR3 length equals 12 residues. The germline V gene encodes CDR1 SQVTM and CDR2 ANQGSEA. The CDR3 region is CSGGQGIYEQYF. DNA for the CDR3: TGCAGCGGAGGACAGGGAATCTACGAGCAGTACTTC.

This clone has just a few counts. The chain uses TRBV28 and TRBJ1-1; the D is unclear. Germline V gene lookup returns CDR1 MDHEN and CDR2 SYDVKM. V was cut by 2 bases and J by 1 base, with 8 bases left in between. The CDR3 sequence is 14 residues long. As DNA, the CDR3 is TGTGCCAGCAGTTTAGTCCGACAGAACACTGAAGCTTTCTTT. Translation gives CASSLVRQNTEAFF.

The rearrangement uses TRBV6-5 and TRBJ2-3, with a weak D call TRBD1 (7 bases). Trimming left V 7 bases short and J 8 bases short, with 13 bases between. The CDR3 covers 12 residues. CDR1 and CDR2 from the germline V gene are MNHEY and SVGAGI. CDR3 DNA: TGTGCCAGCACCCAGGGGGGAGGTACGCAGTATTTT. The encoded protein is CASTQGGGTQYF.